These T cell receptor beta chains were read from a single sample in a study of monozygotic twins with inflammatory bowel disease. TCRdb processed the 5' RACE reads again and assigns one entry to each CDR3 protein, with no DNA. This table holds 120,000 to 150,000 distinct CDR3 sequences. The sample was blood. The receptors were gathered from a human donor with ulcerative colitis or Crohn's disease, or a healthy co-twin of an affected twin (not recorded which). CDR3s include the opening cysteine and the closing phenylalanine or tryptophan.

cdr3_length	v_call	j_call	cdr3_aa
13	TRBV3-1	TRBJ1-6	CASSPRQFAPLHF
15	TRBV29-1	TRBJ2-3	CSVCRGETSTDTQYF
13	TRBV5-1	TRBJ2-7	CASSSGTGFEQYF
14	TRBV7-2	TRBJ1-1	CASSFDRGSTEAFF
14	TRBV6-6	TRBJ2-5	CASRPGAGQETQYF
12	TRBV7-9	TRBJ2-7	CASSLAREEQYF
15	TRBV20-1	TRBJ1-2	CSAKGQGQYNYGYTF
17	TRBV6-5	TRBJ2-6	CASSSNAGFSGANVLTF
15	TRBV7-9	TRBJ2-7	CASSLAAGGSYEQYF
14	TRBV6-5	TRBJ1-2	CASSYSGTVYGYTF
16	TRBV5-4	TRBJ2-1	CASSRGGAGGLNEQFF
14	TRBV24-1	TRBJ1-2	CATSVGPPGGRYTF
18	TRBV20-1	TRBJ2-1	CSARDQGLAGGSYNEQFF
14	TRBV7-9	TRBJ2-7	CASSWGQPSYEQYF
13	TRBV5-1	TRBJ1-1	CASSLGINTEAFF
15	TRBV6-2/TRBV6-3	TRBJ2-5	CASRRGGGDQETQYF
14	TRBV12-3/TRBV12-4	TRBJ1-6	CASSPDRVNSPLHF
13	TRBV6-2/TRBV6-3	TRBJ2-1	CASRRTDYNEQFF
14	TRBV20-1	TRBJ1-2	CSAKTGSSSYGYTF
16	TRBV11-2	TRBJ2-1	CASSLLTSGIYNEQFF
15	TRBV15	TRBJ2-1	CATSRDYSSSHEQFF
17	TRBV21-1	TRBJ2-2	CASSKEGTGKGTGELFF
13	TRBV7-9	TRBJ1-1	CASSFTANTEAFF
15	TRBV30	TRBJ2-6	CAWKIGGTGANVLTF
19	TRBV20-1	TRBJ1-5	CSARNSGTGGNTGNQPQHF
14	TRBV20-1	TRBJ1-6	CSARSGSYNSPLHF
15	TRBV7-9	TRBJ2-3	CASSPRLAVSDTQYF
14	TRBV15	TRBJ2-2	CATSRRGGTGELFF
18	TRBV21-1	TRBJ2-7	CASSKALLRGLAKYEQYF
15	TRBV20-1	TRBJ2-5	CSVRRRERYQETQYF
14	TRBV20-1	TRBJ1-2	CSARDREQGGGYTF
14	TRBV7-2	TRBJ2-4	CASSPGRGGRIQYF
14	TRBV5-1	TRBJ2-7	CASTRTESSYEQYF
17	TRBV4-1	TRBJ1-2	CASSPRTGGPANYGYTF
14	TRBV18	TRBJ2-7	CASSPSGAGSEQYF
16	TRBV7-2	TRBJ2-1	CASSLAGTSALNEQFF
12	TRBV2	TRBJ2-5	CASTLFQETQYF
13	TRBV7-9	TRBJ2-5	CASSLTREETQYF
15	TRBV7-2	TRBJ2-1	CASSWTSGGGNEQFF
13	TRBV6-6	TRBJ1-6	CASNGQGGSPLHF
14	TRBV7-2	TRBJ2-4	CASTSTSSKNIQYF
17	TRBV12-1	TRBJ2-1	CASSFGAPRDNYNEQFF
14	TRBV5-1	TRBJ1-2	CASSLAVGGVGYTF
16	TRBV7-2	TRBJ2-1	CASSLAGASGAPKQYF
18	TRBV21-1	TRBJ1-1	CASSSFGCEPVLNTEAFF
14	TRBV6-2/TRBV6-3	TRBJ2-7	CASSYVDRPGEQYF
15	TRBV18	TRBJ2-7	CASSPRTGDYYEQYF
13	TRBV12-2	TRBJ2-1	CASRFGAGTSVVF
13	TRBV18	TRBJ1-5	CASSPGEDQPQHF
14	TRBV6-1	TRBJ1-1	CASRIQEMNTEAFF
16	TRBV28	TRBJ1-2	CASSFGDRGHNYGYTF
15	TRBV5-4	TRBJ2-2	CASSPQGRNTGELFF
14	TRBV14	TRBJ2-1	CASSRFRDPNEQFF
13	TRBV20-1	TRBJ2-3	CSAESQATDTQYF
16	TRBV20-1	TRBJ2-7	CSAPGTSGVLGYEQYF
16	TRBV12-3/TRBV12-4	TRBJ1-2	CASSLLQGPTNYGYTF
15	TRBV24-1	TRBJ2-1	CATRRTSGGINEQFF